Presented here are 9 T cell receptor beta chains from one specimen sequenced in a study of identical twins. Each CDR3 protein gets one entry after TCRdb re-called the 5' RACE reads with MiXCR. Among approximately 590,000 distinct CDR3 sequences listed, nearly 10% were seen once. The sample was also reused in another study, on yellow fever vaccine responses in identical twins.

Input material: PBMCs. These TCRs come from a woman in her late teens or twenties in good health.

This clonotype was seen repeatedly, ten times or more. The gene calls are TRBV5-1 and TRBJ2-3; D gene uncertain. The CDR3 totals 14 residues. The V end lost 4 bases, the J end lost 5 bases, and 14 bases lay between the germline ends. Germline-derived CDR1 and CDR2 are SGHRS and YFSETQ. This CDR3 reads CASSREGSLDTQYF. CDR3 sequence (DNA): TGCGCCAGCAGCCGCGAAGGCTCCCTAGATACGCAGTATTTT.

In its sample, this clonotype was seen a few times. V usage is TRBV24-1 and J usage is TRBJ2-7, with unresolved D. Germline V gene lookup returns CDR1 KGHDR and CDR2 SFDVKD. Trimming stripped 4 bases from V and 3 bases from J, with 12 bases between. This CDR3 spans 14 amino acids. In nucleotides, the CDR3 is TGTGCCACCAGTGAAGCTGGGAAGGACTACGAGCAGTACTTC. This encodes CATSEAGKDYEQYF.

This clonotype was observed a handful of times. The V and J genes are TRBV6-2 or TRBV6-3 and TRBJ1-1; D might be TRBD1 (5 bases). The CDR3 totals 17 residues. Germline assignment: CDR1 MNHEY and CDR2 SVGEGT. V lost 0 bases and J lost 0, with 14 bases in between. The DNA of the CDR3 is TGTGCCAGCAGTTACTCGAGTGACAGAGAGATGAACACTGAAGCTTTCTTT. The encoded protein is CASSYSSDREMNTEAFF.

The rearrangement joins TRBV23-1 to TRBJ1-5, with TRBD1 as a possible D gene (6 bases). Being an ORF, TRBV23-1 has a function that is uncertain. This CDR3 region has 15 residues. The V end lost 2 bases, the J end lost 6 bases, and 14 bases lay between the germline ends. CDR3 residues: CASSQGRRGPQPQHF. The DNA of the CDR3 is TGCGCCAGCAGTCAAGGGCGACGGGGGCCTCAGCCCCAGCATTTT.

This clonotype was detected ten times or more. This chain links TRBV12-3 or TRBV12-4 with TRBJ1-2; D gene uncertain. The ends were cut back, 5 bases at V and 3 bases at J, with 10 bases in the middle. The CDR3 sequence is 13 residues long. The CDR3 region has the DNA TGTGCCAGCAGTCCCCGTCTGGACTATGGCTACACCTTC. It yields the protein CASSPRLDYGYTF.

This clonotype was seen repeatedly, ten times or more. This chain joins TRBV29-1 and TRBJ1-2; TRBD1 agrees at 9 bases. Germline V lookup: CDR1 SQVTM, CDR2 ANQGSEA. V lost 4 bases to trimming and J lost 12 bases; unmatched junction nucleotides: 9. The CDR3 has 12 residues. CDR3 in amino acids: CSVGEGQGVHTF. In DNA form, the CDR3 reads TGCAGCGTTGGGGAGGGACAGGGAGTTCACACCTTC.

This clonotype was observed many times. CDR3: CAGGRAGANVLTF. The CDR3 DNA follows: TGTGCGGGGGGCCGGGCTGGGGCCAACGTCCTGACTTTC. The genes are TRBV2 and TRBJ2-6; the D gene could be TRBD1 or TRBD2 (6 bases each). Germline V lookup: CDR1 SNHLY, CDR2 FYNNEI. The CDR3 sequence is 13 residues long.

The chain has TRBV7-3 and TRBJ2-3; D gene uncertain. CDR3 length: 13 residues. Looked up from germline, CDR1 is SGHTA and CDR2 is FQGTGA. V was cut by 1 base and J by 4 bases, with 6 bases left in between. The CDR3 spells CASSLIGPDTQYF. CDR3 coding DNA: TGTGCCAGCAGCTTAATAGGCCCAGATACGCAGTATTTT.

This clonotype showed up just a few times. The gene calls are TRBV2 and TRBJ1-1; D is ambiguous. Germline assignment: CDR1 SNHLY and CDR2 FYNNEI. Deletions cut 7 bases from V and 2 bases from J, with 5 bases between. This CDR3 comprises 11 residues. The CDR3 coding sequence is TGTGCCAGCATATTCAACACTGAAGCTTTCTTT. It translates to CASIFNTEAFF.